This T cell receptor (beta chain) emerged from a study of shared clonotypes between healthy human individuals. Study-wide results and limits: Naive subsets tended to show greater estimated richness than memory subsets. When naive CD4 clonotypes were compared across a few donors, about 5% were shared.

The material for each subset, its genomic DNA, was split evenly across several immunoSEQ plates. The protocol was immunoSEQ multiplex PCR, while the TCRdb copy is restricted to in-frame clones and leaves out a portion. This table holds tens of thousands of clones, roughly three fifths found once. This clone has only one observation. The antigen remains unidentified. The ends were cut back, 3 bases at V and 4 bases at J, with 13 bases in the middle. Germline CDR1 KGHSH, CDR2 LQKENI. The CDR3 is 15 amino acids. The TCR originated in a man aged 30 to 39 in good health. The chain combines TRBV18 with TRBJ1-5, with D possibly TRBD1 on 6 matching bases. Sequences were obtained from memory CD8+ T cells sorted from blood. Subset noted: CD45RO+ cells pooled with CCR7-negative TemRA cells. The CDR3 sequence: CASSPRAGVNQPQHF. In DNA, the CDR3 is TGTGCCAGCTCACCCCGGGCAGGGGTTAATCAGCCCCAGCATTTT.